A single sample is the source of the 20 T cell receptor beta chains below, sequenced in a study of T-cell reconstitution after alpha-beta-depleted transplantation in children. During its preparation, the TCRbeta library received unique molecular identifiers. TCRdb re-derived calls from the PCR reads in MiXCR, one entry per CDR3 protein. The sample contains approximately 520,000 distinct CDR3 sequences, about an eighth of which appear only once. The sequenced sample was PBMCs, mostly from graft donor cells, obtained 180 days after TCRalphabeta/CD19-depleted stem cell transplant. Source of these receptors: a female patient between 2 and 10 years old who had a stem cell transplant for aplastic anemia, so the T cells may come from the graft donor.

In this sample, this clonotype turned up a few times. The rearrangement uses TRBV14 and TRBJ2-3; no clear D gene. This CDR3 contains 13 residues. V dropped 1 base and J dropped 4 bases, with 6 bases sitting between them. Germline values: CDR1 SGHDN, CDR2 FVKESK. The CDR3 reads CASSQGLPDTQYF. In nucleotides, the CDR3 is TGTGCCAGCAGCCAAGGGCTCCCAGATACGCAGTATTTT.

The chain links TRBV30 to TRBJ2-1; D is possibly TRBD1 or TRBD2 (5 bases each). The CDR3 has 12 amino acids. V was trimmed by 2 bases and J by 10 bases, leaving 12 bases between them. The germline V gene has CDR1 GTSNPN and CDR2 SVGIG (reference sequence). The CDR3 DNA follows: TGTGCCTGGAGTCTGTCCGGGGCCGAGCAGTTCTTC. Its protein is CAWSLSGAEQFF.

The table lists this clonotype with many counts. The V and J genes are TRBV12-3 or TRBV12-4 and TRBJ1-1; 9 nucleotides line up with TRBD1. CDR3 size: 15 residues. The V segment lost 4 bases and the J segment 4 bases; nucleotides outside the gene matches: 7. The CDR3: CASSWPGQGSTEAFF. CDR3 coding DNA: TGTGCCAGCAGTTGGCCGGGACAGGGAAGCACTGAAGCTTTCTTT.

This clonotype has at least ten counts. V is TRBV12-3 or TRBV12-4 and J is TRBJ2-5, with D perhaps TRBD1 (5 bases). The germline V and J ends were trimmed by 6 bases and 3 bases, with 14 bases remaining between them. The CDR3 totals 14 residues. CDR3 bases: TGTGCCAGCAGATCGTGGGGCGAAAAAGAGACCCAGTACTTC. Amino acid sequence: CASRSWGEKETQYF.

In this sample, this clonotype turned up a few times. The rearrangement joins TRBV29-1 to TRBJ1-2; 7 bases fit TRBD1. Trimming cost V 0 bases and J 4 bases; bases outside gene matches: 2. Germline V CDR1 and CDR2: SQVTM, ANQGSEA. The CDR3 is 13 amino acids. The DNA of the CDR3 is TGCAGCGTTGAAGATCAGGGGGGCTATGGCTACACCTTC. Residues: CSVEDQGGYGYTF.

This clonotype appeared many times. The V and J genes are TRBV7-2 and TRBJ1-2, with 8 bases identical to TRBD1. The ends lost 7 bases at V and 8 bases at J; junction bases unmatched: 9. This CDR3 spans 13 amino acids. Germline V CDR1 and CDR2: SGHTA, FQGNSA. The CDR3 coding sequence is TGTGCCAGCAACCCGGCAGGGGGCTGGGGCTACACCTTC. Encoded protein: CASNPAGGWGYTF.

This clonotype was picked up many times. The chain carries TRBV7-2 and TRBJ2-7, with D maybe TRBD2 (5 bases). The V gene's germline CDR1 is SGHTA and CDR2 FQGNSA. The ends were cut back, 1 base at V and 7 bases at J, with 11 bases in the middle. The CDR3 covers 13 residues. The CDR3 region has the DNA TGTGCCAGCAGCTTAGGAGGGCCGGGAGAGCAGTACGTC. Translating gives CASSLGGPGEQYV.

This clonotype was seen a few times. V gene TRBV27 combines with J gene TRBJ2-7; the D gene is possibly TRBD2 (5 bases). This CDR3 has 15 amino acids. V gave up 6 bases and J gave up 1 base, with 16 bases separating them. Looked up from germline, CDR1 is MNHEY and CDR2 is SMNVEV (reference sequence). The CDR3 loop reads CASRIRAARSYEQYF. As DNA, the CDR3 is TGTGCCAGCAGGATCCGAGCGGCGAGGTCCTACGAGCAGTACTTC.

In this sample, this clonotype turned up many times. V usage is TRBV6-1 and J usage is TRBJ1-2; perhaps TRBD1 as D (5 bases). V dropped 5 bases and J dropped 8 bases, with 15 bases sitting between them. The V gene's germline CDR1 is MNHNS and CDR2 SASEGT. The length of the CDR3 is 13 residues. This CDR3 is CASSRRDLRGYTF. DNA for the CDR3: TGTGCCAGCAGTCGCCGGGACCTCCGAGGCTACACCTTC.

This rearrangement joins TRBV7-2 to TRBJ2-3; weak D call: TRBD1 (6 bases). V was pared by 3 bases and J by 4 bases, with 11 bases between. Germline CDR1 and CDR2: SGHTA and FQGNSA. The length of the CDR3 is 14 residues. CDR3 sequence (DNA): TGTGCCAGCAGCTTTACAGGGCCCCCAGATACGCAGTATTTT. Translating gives CASSFTGPPDTQYF. Filled out from reference TRBV7-2 and TRBJ2-3, the complete variable domain reads GAGVSQSPSNKVTEKGKDVELRCDPISGHTALYWYRQSLGQGLEFLIYFQGNSAPDKSGLPSDRFSAERTGGSVSTLTIQRTQQEDSAVYLCASSFTGPPDTQYFGPGTRLTVL.

This clonotype was counted a few times. The chain combines TRBV20-1 with TRBJ2-2; tentatively, D is TRBD1 (6 bases). CDR1 is DFQATT, CDR2 SNEGSKA, per germline (reference sequence). V was clipped by 0 bases and J by 8 bases, with 10 bases between them. This CDR3 has 13 residues. The CDR3 is CSARDLGAGELFF. CDR3 sequence (DNA): TGCAGTGCTAGAGATCTGGGGGCTGGGGAGCTGTTTTTT.

In its sample, this clonotype was seen many times. V usage is TRBV28 and J usage is TRBJ2-6; D not resolved. V was clipped by 2 bases and J by 1 base, with 18 bases between them. CDR3 length: 19 residues. Germline loops: CDR1 MDHEN, CDR2 SYDVKM. The CDR3 coding sequence is TGTGCCAGCAGTTTAGTTTGGACGCGGCCGACTTCTGGGGCCAACGTCCTGACTTTC. Protein: CASSLVWTRPTSGANVLTF.

This chain connects TRBV12-3 or TRBV12-4 to TRBJ2-1; the match to TRBD1 covers 10 bases. The CDR3 sequence is 17 residues long. Trimming took 6 bases from V and 7 from J; bases not matched to a gene: 15. CDR3 region: CASSPGWGQGIQNEQFF. In DNA, the CDR3 is TGTGCCAGCAGCCCCGGTTGGGGACAGGGGATTCAGAATGAGCAGTTCTTC.

This clonotype was counted a few times. This chain links TRBV18 with TRBJ2-7, with 9 nucleotides matching TRBD2. CDR1 is KGHSH and CDR2 is LQKENI in the germline V gene. The CDR3 has 16 amino acids. V lost 6 bases to trimming and J lost 1 base; unmatched junction nucleotides: 10. CDR3: CASSQAPTSGSYEQYV. As DNA, the CDR3 is TGTGCCAGCTCCCAGGCCCCCACTAGCGGGTCCTACGAGCAGTACGTC.

There are a few counts of this clonotype. The genes are TRBV7-6 and TRBJ2-5; 9 bases are shared with TRBD1. CDR3 length: 20 residues. V shed 2 bases and J 5 bases; nucleotides not matched to a gene: 21. CDR1 and CDR2 (germline): SGHVS, FNYEAQ. The CDR3 DNA sequence: TGTGCCAGCAGCTTACTAGATCGTGGCCCGGGACAGGGAGGATTGGAGACCCAGTACTTC. Translated, it gives CASSLLDRGPGQGGLETQYF.

Many counts were recorded for this clonotype. The chain joins TRBV12-3 or TRBV12-4 to TRBJ2-2, with 7 bases matching TRBD1. V shed 6 bases, J shed 6 bases, and the junction held 7 bases outside the gene matches. CDR3 length: 14 residues. The CDR3 region is CASRRDSSPGELFF. CDR3 in DNA: TGTGCCAGCAGACGGGACAGTTCGCCCGGGGAGCTGTTTTTT.

This chain links TRBV10-3 with TRBJ2-7, with a weak D call TRBD1 (6 bases). Trimming took off 5 bases at V and 5 bases at J, with 10 bases between the two ends. The CDR3 is 12 amino acids. Germline-derived CDR1 and CDR2 are ENHRY and SYGVKD. CDR3 amino acids: CAISLTGNEQYV. The CDR3 nucleotides read TGTGCCATCAGTCTTACAGGGAACGAGCAGTACGTC.

The gene calls are TRBV29-1 and TRBJ2-1; 9 bases agree with TRBD2. Germline CDR1 and CDR2: SQVTM and ANQGSEA. The CDR3 spans 15 residues. Trimming at V came to 6 bases and at J to 4 bases, leaving 10 bases not matched to a gene. As DNA, the CDR3 is TGCAGCGTCAAAACTCTAGCGGGGCCTTACAATGAGCAGTTCTTC. Translating gives CSVKTLAGPYNEQFF.

This clonotype appeared many times. This chain links TRBV12-3 or TRBV12-4 with TRBJ2-5, with 9 bases identical to TRBD2. J gave up 5 bases and V 1 base, and 14 bases lay outside the gene matches. The CDR3 loop spans 18 amino acids. The CDR3 protein is CASSLEVSGGRAVETQYF. CDR3 DNA: TGTGCCAGCAGTTTAGAGGTCTCGGGCGGGAGGGCCGTTGAGACCCAGTACTTC.

This clonotype was observed many times. This chain joins TRBV5-6 and TRBJ2-1; perhaps TRBD2 as D (6 bases). V was pared by 2 bases and J by 4 bases, with 16 bases between. The CDR3 extends over 16 amino acids. From germline, CDR1 is SGHDT and CDR2 YYEEEE. CDR3 sequence: CASSLIPSSGYNEQFF. The CDR3, as DNA: TGTGCCAGCAGCTTAATCCCCTCAAGCGGGTACAATGAGCAGTTCTTC.